A selection of T cell receptor beta chains follows, all from one sample in a study of blood T cells in healthy people across ages. TCRdb analysed the 5' RACE reads with MiXCR anew, one entry per CDR3 protein. The sample holds about 1 million distinct CDR3 sequences; 35% to 50% are singletons and the top ten take approximately 20%. Sequencing was performed on blood. The source is an older woman in good health. Both conserved end residues are part of each CDR3.

J gene: TRBJ1-2
V gene: TRBV20-1
CDR3 protein: CSAAGTGGLTTYGYTF

J gene: TRBJ2-7
V gene: TRBV12-3/TRBV12-4
CDR3 protein: CASSLGTGERYEQYF

J gene: -
V gene: TRBV27
CDR3 protein: CASRSPGQEPRNIQYF

J gene: TRBJ2-7
V gene: TRBV4-1
CDR3 protein: CASSQVLSGADEQYF

J gene: TRBJ2-5
V gene: TRBV6-2/TRBV6-3
CDR3 protein: CASSYDRFQETQYF

J gene: TRBJ2-1
V gene: TRBV21-1
CDR3 protein: CASSKWREREARSYNEQFF

J gene: TRBJ2-4
V gene: TRBV7-3
CDR3 protein: CASSLNPGTAKNIQYF

J gene: TRBJ2-1
V gene: TRBV29-1
CDR3 protein: CSGERGLGETQFF

J gene: TRBJ2-4
V gene: TRBV6-5
CDR3 protein: CASSYAGVGSVQYF

J gene: TRBJ2-5
V gene: TRBV7-6
CDR3 protein: CASSLVMEQETQYF

J gene: TRBJ2-5
V gene: TRBV6-5
CDR3 protein: CASSSRTSGDQETQYF

J gene: TRBJ2-7
V gene: TRBV5-1
CDR3 protein: CASSFGDTATYEQYF

J gene: TRBJ2-5
V gene: TRBV12-3/TRBV12-4
CDR3 protein: CASSFKAGGSPKETQYF

J gene: TRBJ2-7
V gene: TRBV4-2
CDR3 protein: CASSPTTSGTYEQYF

J gene: -
V gene: TRBV7-8
CDR3 protein: CASSDTRGGREQYF

J gene: TRBJ2-1
V gene: TRBV6-1
CDR3 protein: CASRGTPDRKDEQFF

J gene: TRBJ2-1
V gene: TRBV20-1
CDR3 protein: CSARLTGRVLNEQFF

J gene: TRBJ2-3
V gene: TRBV7-9
CDR3 protein: CASSGRTSGLPTDTQYF

J gene: TRBJ1-2
V gene: TRBV20-1
CDR3 protein: CSALGGITNYGYTF

J gene: TRBJ2-7
V gene: TRBV7-3
CDR3 protein: CASSPGQDRGDEQYF

J gene: TRBJ2-6
V gene: TRBV12-3/TRBV12-4
CDR3 protein: CASRDSSGANVLTF

J gene: TRBJ2-3
V gene: TRBV20-1
CDR3 protein: CSARDRLAGSTDTQYF

J gene: TRBJ1-1
V gene: TRBV5-1
CDR3 protein: CASSTHRGTTEAFF

J gene: TRBJ2-7
V gene: TRBV7-2
CDR3 protein: CASSLVLAGGLYEQYF

J gene: TRBJ1-4
V gene: TRBV12-3/TRBV12-4
CDR3 protein: CASDSGPGNEKLFF

J gene: TRBJ1-2
V gene: TRBV12-3/TRBV12-4
CDR3 protein: CASSPSGGGYTF

J gene: TRBJ2-4
V gene: TRBV6-2/TRBV6-3
CDR3 protein: CASRIAGENIQYF

J gene: TRBJ2-3
V gene: TRBV6-2/TRBV6-3
CDR3 protein: CASKAGEADTQYF

J gene: TRBJ2-7
V gene: TRBV20-1
CDR3 protein: CGARTRLAGNYEQYF

J gene: TRBJ1-1
V gene: TRBV9
CDR3 protein: CASSEGILNTEAFF

J gene: TRBJ2-7
V gene: TRBV6-5
CDR3 protein: CASRRQGFEQYF

J gene: TRBJ1-4
V gene: TRBV20-1
CDR3 protein: CSAQTGAANEKLFF

J gene: TRBJ2-3
V gene: TRBV9
CDR3 protein: CASGSGRRDTQYF

J gene: TRBJ2-1
V gene: TRBV7-6
CDR3 protein: CASSLVFMASGSLGYNEQFF

J gene: TRBJ2-1
V gene: TRBV12-3/TRBV12-4
CDR3 protein: CATGSYNEQFF

J gene: TRBJ2-1
V gene: TRBV2
CDR3 protein: CASSEVGLAGGNEQFF

J gene: TRBJ1-2
V gene: TRBV7-2
CDR3 protein: CASSLARWGAINYGYTF

J gene: -
V gene: TRBV10-1
CDR3 protein: CASSEPSTGDYEQYF

J gene: TRBJ1-5
V gene: TRBV7-8
CDR3 protein: CASSPDRAHQPQHF

J gene: TRBJ1-6
V gene: TRBV6-5
CDR3 protein: CASSYSKWGSPLHF

J gene: TRBJ2-7
V gene: TRBV20-1
CDR3 protein: CSARDGNSFYEQYF

J gene: TRBJ2-1
V gene: TRBV11-2
CDR3 protein: CASSWGTRGWGNEQFF

J gene: TRBJ2-1
V gene: TRBV29-1
CDR3 protein: CSIRGSPSEQFF

J gene: TRBJ2-7
V gene: TRBV9
CDR3 protein: CASSFRDISYEQYF

J gene: TRBJ1-2
V gene: TRBV29-1
CDR3 protein: CSVPGRRNYGYTF

J gene: TRBJ2-5
V gene: TRBV2
CDR3 protein: CASKADRGEETQYF

J gene: TRBJ2-5
V gene: TRBV27
CDR3 protein: CASRPGAGRETQYF

J gene: TRBJ1-1
V gene: TRBV5-6
CDR3 protein: CASSLAVGQGGTEAFF

J gene: -
V gene: TRBV9
CDR3 protein: CVSSVAPDGAYNEQYF

J gene: TRBJ2-7
V gene: TRBV27
CDR3 protein: CASSLLTGQGIYEQYF

J gene: TRBJ2-5
V gene: TRBV5-5
CDR3 protein: CASSFGLAASQETQYF

J gene: TRBJ1-2
V gene: TRBV29-1
CDR3 protein: CSVESPGRVYGYTF

J gene: TRBJ2-1
V gene: TRBV10-3
CDR3 protein: CAISDTLAGADNEQFF